Presented here are 11 T cell receptor beta chains from one specimen sequenced in a study of T cell responses to AZD1222 COVID-19 vaccine. Sequenced by immunoSEQ multiplex PCR; TCRdb stores in-frame clones only, minus some. The sample records about 100,000 clones, 88% being singletons. The sequencing used peripheral blood, collected on day 0 of AZD1222 vaccination. All receptors derive from an adult in good health.

The rearrangement uses TRBV6-5 and TRBJ1-1; maybe TRBD1 (5 bases). CDR3 size: 14 residues. Deletions cut 2 bases from V and 5 bases from J, with 12 bases between. Per the germline V gene, CDR1 is MNHEY and CDR2 is SVGAGI. The CDR3: CASSYPGDGTEAFF. The CDR3, as DNA: TGTGCCAGCAGTTACCCCGGGGACGGTACTGAAGCTTTCTTT.

This clone was found a few times. The chain carries TRBV19 and TRBJ2-5; D remains unclear. The ends were cut back, 5 bases at V and 1 base at J, with 5 bases in the middle. From germline, CDR1 is LNHDA and CDR2 SQIVND (reference sequence). CDR3 length equals 12 residues. CDR3 protein: CASSLLQETQYF. DNA for the CDR3: TGTGCCAGTAGTCTTCTCCAAGAGACCCAGTACTTC.

This clone was recorded a few times. The genes are TRBV7-9 and TRBJ1-1; D remains ambiguous. The CDR3 consists of 15 residues. Trimming pared 10 bases from V and 1 base from J, leaving 19 bases between. Germline CDR1 SEHNR, CDR2 FQNEAQ (reference sequence). The CDR3 nucleotides are TGTGCCACAAACCCGCGGGTGGTGGGGAACACTGAAGCTTTCTTT. Its protein product is CATNPRVVGNTEAFF.

This clone was detected once. This chain uses TRBV19 with TRBJ2-5; D is possibly TRBD1 (5 bases). V lost 3 bases and J 2 bases, leaving 7 bases between the germline ends. CDR1 and CDR2 from the germline V gene are LNHDA and SQIVND (reference sequence). This CDR3 contains 13 residues. DNA for the CDR3: TGTGCCAGTAGTATCGACAGACAAGAGACCCAGTACTTC. Amino acids: CASSIDRQETQYF. Filled out from reference TRBV19 and TRBJ2-5, the complete variable domain reads DGGITQSPKYLFRKEGQNVTLSCEQNLNHDAMYWYRQDPGQGLRLIYYSQIVNDFQKGDIAEGYSVSREKKESFPLTVTSAQKNPTAFYLCASSIDRQETQYFGPGTRLLVL.

The V gene is TRBV29-1, the J gene TRBJ1-1; TRBD1 matches 8 bases. Germline-derived CDR1 and CDR2 are SQVTM and ANQGSEA. The CDR3 is 12 residues long. V dropped 8 bases and J dropped 8; count of bases not matched to a gene: 10. The DNA of the CDR3 is TGCAGCACAAAGAAGGACAGGGCGGAAGCTTTCTTT. This translates into CSTKKDRAEAFF.

The rearrangement uses TRBV29-1 and TRBJ1-2; D not certain. The germline V and J ends were trimmed by 2 bases and 2 bases, with 3 bases remaining between them. The CDR3 runs to 11 residues. Germline lookup yields CDR1 SQVTM and CDR2 ANQGSEA. The CDR3 region has the DNA TGCAGCGTTGAACAGAACTATGGCTACACCTTC. Its translation is CSVEQNYGYTF.

This chain joins TRBV28 and TRBJ2-6; D is ambiguous. The CDR3 length is 16 residues. Germline loops: CDR1 MDHEN, CDR2 SYDVKM. V was pared by 6 bases and J by 3 bases, with 15 bases between. CDR3 protein: CASRPLGSYGANVLTF. The CDR3 DNA is TGTGCCAGCAGACCCTTAGGGTCCTATGGGGCCAACGTCCTGACTTTC.

The chain is built from TRBV2 and TRBJ1-6; 9 bases are a match to TRBD1. The V gene's germline CDR1 is SNHLY and CDR2 FYNNEI. J lost 6 bases, V lost 9 bases, and 9 bases had no gene match. The CDR3 totals 15 residues. The CDR3 nucleotides are TGTGCCAGGCGGGACAGGGACGGTTTTAATTCACCCCTCCACTTT. Translation gives CARRDRDGFNSPLHF.

This clone was detected only once. The gene calls are TRBV7-2 and TRBJ2-7; 10 nucleotides line up with TRBD1. The CDR3 sequence is 15 residues long. Trimming cost V 5 bases and J 6 bases; bases outside gene matches: 10. Per the germline V gene, CDR1 is SGHTA and CDR2 is FQGNSA. The CDR3 region is CASSPPGTGESEQYF. The CDR3 region has the DNA TGTGCCAGCAGCCCCCCCGGGACAGGGGAGTCCGAGCAGTACTTC.

The CDR3 protein is CASSSRVAGEHNYGYTF. The CDR3 DNA follows: TGTGCCAGTAGTAGCCGTGTAGCGGGAGAACACAACTATGGCTACACCTTC. The chain uses TRBV19 and TRBJ1-2, with D hard to call. Germline-derived CDR1 and CDR2 are LNHDA and SQIVND (reference sequence). The V end was cut by 4 bases, the J end by 2 bases, with 20 bases between. The CDR3 has 17 amino acids.

The V call is TRBV30, the J call TRBJ1-3; TRBD1 might be the D (5 bases). The CDR3 contains 14 residues. Trimming shortened V by 6 bases and J by 2 bases, and 14 bases separated the two germline ends. Germline CDR1 and CDR2: GTSNPN and SVGIG (reference sequence). This CDR3 reads CACCALGAGNTIYF. As DNA, the CDR3 is TGTGCCTGTTGCGCCCTGGGGGCTGGAAACACCATATATTTT.